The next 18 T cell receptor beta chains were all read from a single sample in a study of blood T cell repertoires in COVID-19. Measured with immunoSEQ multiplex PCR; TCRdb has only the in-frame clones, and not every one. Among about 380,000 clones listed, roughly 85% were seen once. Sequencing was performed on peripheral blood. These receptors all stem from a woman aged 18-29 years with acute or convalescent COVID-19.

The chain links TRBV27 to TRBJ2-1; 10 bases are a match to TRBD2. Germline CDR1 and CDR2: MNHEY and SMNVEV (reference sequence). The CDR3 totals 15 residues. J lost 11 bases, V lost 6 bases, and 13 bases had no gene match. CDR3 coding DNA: TGTGCCAGCAGAAAAGGGACTAGCGTTCTAGGTCAGCAGTTCTTC. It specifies CASRKGTSVLGQQFF.

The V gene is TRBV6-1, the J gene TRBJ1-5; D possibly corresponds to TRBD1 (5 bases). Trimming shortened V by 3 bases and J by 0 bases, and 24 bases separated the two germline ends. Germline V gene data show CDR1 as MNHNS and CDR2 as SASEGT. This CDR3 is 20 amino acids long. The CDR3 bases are TGTGCCAGCAGTGAGGACGGGACTCTCGCTTGGGCAAATAGCAATCAGCCCCAGCATTTT. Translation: CASSEDGTLAWANSNQPQHF.

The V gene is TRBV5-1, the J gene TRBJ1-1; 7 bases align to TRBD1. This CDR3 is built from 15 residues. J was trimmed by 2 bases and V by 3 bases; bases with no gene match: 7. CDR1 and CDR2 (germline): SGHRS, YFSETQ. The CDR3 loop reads CASSSQGGPNTEAFF. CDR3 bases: TGCGCCAGCAGCTCCCAGGGGGGCCCTAACACTGAAGCTTTCTTT.

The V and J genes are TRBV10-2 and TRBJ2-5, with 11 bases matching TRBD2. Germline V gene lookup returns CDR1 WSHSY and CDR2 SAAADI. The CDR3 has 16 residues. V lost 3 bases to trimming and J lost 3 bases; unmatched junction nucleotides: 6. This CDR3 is CASSDPGTSGKETQYF. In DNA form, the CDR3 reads TGCGCCAGCAGTGACCCCGGGACTAGCGGAAAAGAGACCCAGTACTTC.

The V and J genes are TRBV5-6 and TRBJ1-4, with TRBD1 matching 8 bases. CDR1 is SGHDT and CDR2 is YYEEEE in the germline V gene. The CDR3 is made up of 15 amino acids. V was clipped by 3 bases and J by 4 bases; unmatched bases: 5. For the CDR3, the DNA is TGTGCCAGCAGCTCGCCGGACAGGGTTAATGAAAAACTGTTTTTT. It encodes CASSSPDRVNEKLFF. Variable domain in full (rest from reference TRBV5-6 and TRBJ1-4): DAGVTQSPTHLIKTRGQQVTLRCSPKSGHDTVSWYQQALGQGPQFIFQYYEEEERQRGNFPDRFSGHQFPNYSSELNVNALLLGDSALYLCASSSPDRVNEKLFFGSGTQLSVL.

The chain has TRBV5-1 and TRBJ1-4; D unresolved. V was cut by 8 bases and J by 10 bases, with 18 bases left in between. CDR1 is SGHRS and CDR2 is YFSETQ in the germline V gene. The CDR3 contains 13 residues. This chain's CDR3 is CASGDGAGGKLFF. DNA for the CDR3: TGCGCCAGTGGGGATGGTGCTGGAGGAAAACTGTTTTTT.

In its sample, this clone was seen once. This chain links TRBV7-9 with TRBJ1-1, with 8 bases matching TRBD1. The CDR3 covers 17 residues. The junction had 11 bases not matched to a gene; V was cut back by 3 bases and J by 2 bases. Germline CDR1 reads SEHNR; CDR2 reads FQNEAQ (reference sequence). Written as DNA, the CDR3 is TGTGCCAGCAGCTTGCTAGCCGGGACAGGATCTAACACTGAAGCTTTCTTT. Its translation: CASSLLAGTGSNTEAFF.

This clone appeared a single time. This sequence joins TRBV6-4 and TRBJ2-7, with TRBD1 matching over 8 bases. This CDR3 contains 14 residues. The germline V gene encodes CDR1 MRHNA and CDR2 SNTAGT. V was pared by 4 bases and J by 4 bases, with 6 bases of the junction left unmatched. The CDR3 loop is CASSVGQGAYEQYF. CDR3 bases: TGTGCCAGCAGTGTTGGGCAGGGGGCATACGAGCAGTACTTC.

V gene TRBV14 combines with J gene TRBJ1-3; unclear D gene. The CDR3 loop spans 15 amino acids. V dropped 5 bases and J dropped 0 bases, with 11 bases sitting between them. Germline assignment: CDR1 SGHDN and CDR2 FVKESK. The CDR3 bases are TGTGCCAGCAGCGATCATGATAGCTCTGGAAACACCATATATTTT. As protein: CASSDHDSSGNTIYF.

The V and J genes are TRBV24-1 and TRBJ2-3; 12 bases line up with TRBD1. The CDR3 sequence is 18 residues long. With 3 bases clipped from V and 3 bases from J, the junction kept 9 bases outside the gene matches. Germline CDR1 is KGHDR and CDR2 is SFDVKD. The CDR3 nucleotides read TGTGCCACCAGTGATGGGGGACAGGGGGCGCTCGGGACAGATACGCAGTATTTT. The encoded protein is CATSDGGQGALGTDTQYF.

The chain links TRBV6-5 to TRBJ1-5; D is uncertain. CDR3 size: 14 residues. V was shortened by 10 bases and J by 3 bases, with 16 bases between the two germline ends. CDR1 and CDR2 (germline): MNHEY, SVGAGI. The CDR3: CATRTGRVNQPQHF. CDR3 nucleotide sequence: TGTGCCACCCGAACGGGGAGGGTCAATCAGCCCCAGCATTTT.

The CDR3 here is CASLSSPDSPLHF. The CDR3, as DNA: TGTGCCTCACTTAGCAGCCCCGACTCACCCCTCCACTTT. The V gene is TRBV10-3, the J gene TRBJ1-6; D not resolved. The ends were cut back, 11 bases at V and 10 bases at J, with 18 bases in the middle. This CDR3 has 13 residues. Germline assignment: CDR1 ENHRY and CDR2 SYGVKD.

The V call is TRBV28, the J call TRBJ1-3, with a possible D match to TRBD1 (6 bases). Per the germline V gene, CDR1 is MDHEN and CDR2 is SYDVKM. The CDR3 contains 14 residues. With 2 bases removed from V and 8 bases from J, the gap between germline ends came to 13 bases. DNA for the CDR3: TGTGCCAGCAGTTTAACAGGGCGCCCGGACACCATATATTTT. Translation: CASSLTGRPDTIYF.

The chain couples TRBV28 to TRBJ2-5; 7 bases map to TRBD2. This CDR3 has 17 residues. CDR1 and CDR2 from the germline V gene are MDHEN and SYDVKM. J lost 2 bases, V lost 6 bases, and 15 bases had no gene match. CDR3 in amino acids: CASRETAGAISQETQYF. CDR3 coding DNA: TGTGCCAGCAGGGAAACCGCGGGAGCTATAAGTCAAGAGACCCAGTACTTC.

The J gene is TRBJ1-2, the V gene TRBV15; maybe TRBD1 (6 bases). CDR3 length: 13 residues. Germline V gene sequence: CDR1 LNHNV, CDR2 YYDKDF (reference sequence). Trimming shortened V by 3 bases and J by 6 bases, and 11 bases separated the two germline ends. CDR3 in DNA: TGTGCCACCAGCAGTGGGGGGGCGGATGGCTACACCTTC. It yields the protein CATSSGGADGYTF.

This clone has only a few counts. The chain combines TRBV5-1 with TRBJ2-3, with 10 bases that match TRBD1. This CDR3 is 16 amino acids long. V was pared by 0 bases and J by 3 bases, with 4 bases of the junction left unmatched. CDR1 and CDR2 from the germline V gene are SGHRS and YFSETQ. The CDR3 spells CASSLDSGQGTDTQYF. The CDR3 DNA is TGCGCCAGCAGCTTGGATTCGGGACAGGGGACAGATACGCAGTATTTT.

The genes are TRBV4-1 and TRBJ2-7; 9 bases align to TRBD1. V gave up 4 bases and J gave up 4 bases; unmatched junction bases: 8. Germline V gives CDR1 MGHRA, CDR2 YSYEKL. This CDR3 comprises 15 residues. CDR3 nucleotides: TGCGCCAGCAGCCCTCTCGGGACAGGGTTATACGAGCAGTACTTC. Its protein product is CASSPLGTGLYEQYF.

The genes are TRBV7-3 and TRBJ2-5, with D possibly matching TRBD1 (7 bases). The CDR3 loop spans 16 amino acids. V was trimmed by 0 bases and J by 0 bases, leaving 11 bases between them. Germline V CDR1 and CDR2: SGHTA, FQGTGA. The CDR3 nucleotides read TGTGCCAGCAGCTTAACGGGGGGACAGCACCAAGAGACCCAGTACTTC. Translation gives CASSLTGGQHQETQYF.